This TCR beta chain was recorded in a study of shared clonotypes between healthy human individuals. Findings and limits, study-wide: A handful of donors showed sharing of approximately 5% of naive CD4 clonotypes.

Comments on this clone: What it recognizes is unknown.

A deep-level run was used for the assay. As handled by the study authors: ImmunoSEQ yielded junction-only sequences lacking quality scores, so filtering differed. Generated by immunoSEQ multiplex PCR, the TCRdb table keeps only in-frame clones and is missing some. The DNA was the basis for D and trimming; V, J and clone size are from that table. Here the sample spans about 2.3 million clones, about nine tenths being singletons. From CD4+ cells came CD45RA+ naive and CD45RA-negative memory subsets. This TCR was sampled from a man aged 18 to 35 in good health. Some clones in this sample may be carry-over from other donors' samples. Sequenced material: naive CD4+ T cells from PBMCs. Subset meaning: CD45RA+ positively selected.

The CDR3 nucleotides are TGTGCCAGCAGTTTATCCCCCAGGAGAAGCTCCTACGAGCAGTACTTC. Its translation is CASSLSPRRSSYEQYF. The chain has TRBV28 and TRBJ2-7; unclear D gene. The V gene lost 1 base and the J gene lost 0 bases, with 13 bases spanning the gap. This CDR3 is built from 16 residues. Looked up from germline, CDR1 is MDHEN and CDR2 is SYDVKM.